This TCR beta chain is from a study of cytomegalovirus exposure and HLA in healthy donors. Study results and limitations: The study carried out a later analysis of TCR beta sequences. It associated around 17,000 of them with specific HLA alleles at a false discovery rate of 0.05.

For this clone: The antigen is not known.

This CDR3 comprises 14 residues. Germline V gene sequence: CDR1 SGHTA, CDR2 FQGTGA. V was trimmed by 5 bases and J by 6 bases, leaving 16 bases between them. In the PCR, 60 Vbeta and 13 Jbeta primers were used. Sequencing used immunoSEQ multiplex PCR; TCRdb keeps in-frame clones, though not all of them. Its clone listing holds about 200,000 clones. The specimen sequenced was PBMCs. V gene TRBV7-3 combines with J gene TRBJ1-1; a weak D match, TRBD1 (6 bases). The sequence came from a boy aged 5-17 years in good health and CMV-seronegative. The CDR3 sequence: CASSPMGASAEAFF. CDR3 coding DNA: TGTGCCAGCAGCCCAATGGGGGCTTCAGCTGAAGCTTTCTTT.